These 30 T cell receptor beta chains came from one sample sequenced in a study of blood T cell repertoires in COVID-19. Some clones are missing from TCRdb's copy, which holds only in-frame ones; the method was immunoSEQ multiplex PCR. The table lists under 150,000 clones, approximately 84% of them singletons. Sequencing input: PBMCs or T cells enriched from blood (not recorded which). These TCRs come from a man over 45 in a cohort exposed to, infected with or recovered from COVID-19 (not recorded which).

This chain joins TRBV19 and TRBJ1-5, with 7 bases aligning to TRBD1. The CDR3 is 15 residues long. The J segment lost 4 bases and the V segment lost 5 bases, leaving 8 bases of the junction unmatched. The germline V gene encodes CDR1 LNHDA and CDR2 SQIVND (reference sequence). The CDR3 DNA is TGTGCCAGTAGTTCTGGGACAGTTTCGAATCAGCCCCAGCATTTT. It specifies CASSSGTVSNQPQHF.

The rearrangement links TRBV6-5 to TRBJ1-1, with D uncertain. CDR3 length: 12 residues. CDR1 and CDR2 (germline): MNHEY, SVGAGI. V shed 6 bases and J shed 7 bases, with 12 bases lying between them. CDR3 protein: CASRRDTSEAFF. CDR3 coding DNA: TGTGCCAGCAGGCGGGATACGAGTGAAGCTTTCTTT.

This clone was counted a single time. V and J are TRBV7-2 and TRBJ1-1, with no clear D. Trimming shortened V by 1 base and J by 0 bases, and 6 bases separated the two germline ends. The CDR3 totals 14 residues. Per germline, CDR1 SGHTA and CDR2 FQGNSA. The CDR3 DNA follows: TGTGCCAGCAGCTTAGGACACTTGAACACTGAAGCTTTCTTT. It translates to CASSLGHLNTEAFF.

The chain links TRBV3-1 (or the pseudogene TRBV3-2) to TRBJ2-1, with a tentative D call TRBD2 (5 bases). This CDR3 has 16 amino acids. The germline CDR1 and CDR2 sequences are LGHDT and YNNKEL (reference sequence). Deletions cut 4 bases from V and 0 bases from J, with 13 bases between. CDR3 sequence reads: CASSLHRGSSYNEQFF. Written as DNA, the CDR3 is TGTGCCAGCAGCCTGCACCGAGGGAGCTCCTACAATGAGCAGTTCTTC.

The CDR3 nucleotides read TGTGCCAGCAGTACGGTGTTTCTTCCGCGCCCCTACGAGCAGTACTTC. Protein: CASSTVFLPRPYEQYF. The chain recombines TRBV27 with TRBJ2-7; D is undetermined. Trimming left V 5 bases short and J 2 bases short, with 19 bases between. The CDR3 consists of 16 residues. CDR1 and CDR2 from the germline V gene are MNHEY and SMNVEV (reference sequence).

The gene calls are TRBV29-1 and TRBJ1-1; tentatively, D is TRBD1 (5 bases). This CDR3 is built from 13 residues. The germline CDR1 and CDR2 sequences are SQVTM and ANQGSEA. V lost 5 bases and J 0 bases, leaving 10 bases between the germline ends. The CDR3 coding sequence is TGCAGCGTTAACAGACAGTTGAACACTGAAGCTTTCTTT. Amino acid sequence: CSVNRQLNTEAFF.

This chain's CDR3 is CASSPLAGGGLEDEQFF. CDR3 nucleotide sequence: TGTGCCAGCTCACCTTTGGCAGGGGGAGGTTTGGAGGATGAGCAGTTCTTC. The V call is TRBV18, the J call TRBJ2-1; possible D gene TRBD1, 7 bases. Germline values: CDR1 KGHSH, CDR2 LQKENI. This CDR3 contains 17 residues. Trimming left V 3 bases short and J 8 bases short, with 23 bases between. The whole variable domain, remainder taken from reference TRBV18 and TRBJ2-1, is NAGVMQNPRHLVRRRGQEARLRCSPMKGHSHVYWYRQLPEEGLKFMVYLQKENIIDESGMPKERFSAEFPKEGPSILRIQQVVRGDSAAYFCASSPLAGGGLEDEQFFGPGTRLTVL.

This CDR3 reads CASSPETEQYF. CDR3 bases: TGTGCCAGCTCACCGGAGACCGAGCAGTACTTC. The rearrangement joins TRBV18 to TRBJ2-7, with D uncertain. The CDR3 spans 11 residues. The ends were cut back, 3 bases at V and 6 bases at J, with 6 bases in the middle. Germline V gene sequence: CDR1 KGHSH, CDR2 LQKENI.

The V call is TRBV25-1, the J call TRBJ1-1; 8 bases are shared with TRBD1. The germline CDR1 and CDR2 sequences are MGHDK and SYGVNS. This CDR3 comprises 14 residues. V shed 6 bases, J shed 4 bases, and the junction held 7 bases outside the gene matches. The CDR3 reads CASRRQGSGTEAFF. CDR3 nucleotide sequence: TGTGCCAGCAGAAGACAGGGGTCGGGCACTGAAGCTTTCTTT.

The chain uses TRBV2 and TRBJ1-6, with TRBD1 as a possible D gene (6 bases). CDR3 size: 13 residues. Per germline, CDR1 SNHLY and CDR2 FYNNEI. Trimming left V 6 bases short and J 7 bases short, with 10 bases between. The CDR3 loop reads CASRDSANSPLHF. CDR3 coding DNA: TGTGCCAGCAGGGACAGTGCCAATTCACCCCTCCACTTT.

This clone was seen a handful of times. The chain has TRBV27 and TRBJ1-1; the match to TRBD1 covers 10 bases. The CDR3 is 16 amino acids. CDR1 is MNHEY, CDR2 SMNVEV, per germline (reference sequence). Germline trimming cut 4 bases from V and 3 bases from J; bases unmatched to any gene: 8. The CDR3 region has the DNA TGTGCCAGCAGTTCTCCGACAGGGGGCTTATACACTGAAGCTTTCTTT. It encodes CASSSPTGGLYTEAFF.

The chain uses TRBV18 and TRBJ2-7, with a possible D match to TRBD1 (6 bases). The V gene's germline CDR1 is KGHSH and CDR2 LQKENI. The CDR3 runs 17 residues. V was cut by 4 bases and J by 1 base, with 20 bases left in between. As DNA, the CDR3 is TGTGCCAGCTCACTCTCCTCTTCGGGACAAGTATCCTACGAGCAGTACTTC. Translation: CASSLSSSGQVSYEQYF.

Here the CDR3 DNA reads TGTGCCAGCTCAGGAATAGCTGGGAGCGAGCAGTACTTC. It codes for CASSGIAGSEQYF. The rearrangement uses TRBV18 and TRBJ2-7; weak D call: TRBD2 (5 bases). Germline CDR1 and CDR2: KGHSH and LQKENI. The CDR3 sequence is 13 residues long. V lost 5 bases and J lost 6, with 14 bases in between. The entire variable domain, with the rest obtained from reference TRBV18 and TRBJ2-7, is as follows: NAGVMQNPRHLVRRRGQEARLRCSPMKGHSHVYWYRQLPEEGLKFMVYLQKENIIDESGMPKERFSAEFPKEGPSILRIQQVVRGDSAAYFCASSGIAGSEQYFGPGTRLTVT.

The chain is built from TRBV6-2 or TRBV6-3 and TRBJ2-7, with D possibly being TRBD2 (5 bases). V gave up 5 bases and J gave up 3 bases, with 17 bases separating them. CDR1 is MNHEY and CDR2 is SVGEGT in the germline V gene. This CDR3 is 15 amino acids long. CDR3 loop: CASSPLEAGIYEQYF. The CDR3 nucleotides read TGTGCCAGCAGTCCATTAGAGGCCGGGATCTACGAGCAGTACTTC.

The chain combines TRBV20-1 with TRBJ2-1; no clear D gene. CDR3 size: 11 residues. Between the trimmed V and J ends, which lost 8 bases and 4 bases, there was a span of 9 bases. Germline assignment: CDR1 DFQATT and CDR2 SNEGSKA (reference sequence). The CDR3 loop is CSTSRYNEQFF. In nucleotides, the CDR3 is TGCAGTACTTCCAGGTACAATGAGCAGTTCTTC.

The gene calls are TRBV7-9 and TRBJ1-2, with D maybe TRBD1 (6 bases). Germline CDR1 is SEHNR and CDR2 is FQNEAQ (reference sequence). Trimming removed 5 bases from V and 5 bases from J, with 12 bases in between. There are 13 residues in the CDR3. CDR3 DNA: TGTGCCAGCAGCCATGGGACACCTTATGGCTACACCTTC. This encodes CASSHGTPYGYTF.

V is TRBV6-5 and J is TRBJ1-6, with D perhaps matching TRBD1 (6 bases). This CDR3 is 15 amino acids long. V lost 9 bases to trimming and J lost 1 base, with 13 bases between them. Germline V gives CDR1 MNHEY, CDR2 SVGAGI. CDR3 nucleotide sequence: TGTGCCAGTTCCCGGGGGGCATCCTATAATTCACCCCTCCACTTT. Translated: CASSRGASYNSPLHF.

The CDR3 region has the DNA TGTGCCAGCTCACCTCTACAGGGCTACTATGGCTACACCTTC. Its protein product is CASSPLQGYYGYTF. This chain links TRBV18 with TRBJ1-2, with D perhaps matching TRBD1 (6 bases). The CDR3 has 14 amino acids. Germline assignment: CDR1 KGHSH and CDR2 LQKENI. Trimming removed 3 bases from V and 3 bases from J, with 11 bases in between. Full variable domain (outside the CDR3, taken from reference TRBV18 and TRBJ1-2): NAGVMQNPRHLVRRRGQEARLRCSPMKGHSHVYWYRQLPEEGLKFMVYLQKENIIDESGMPKERFSAEFPKEGPSILRIQQVVRGDSAAYFCASSPLQGYYGYTFGSGTRLTVV.

This clone was recorded once. The gene calls are TRBV5-1 and TRBJ1-4, with D uncertain. Germline V CDR1 and CDR2: SGHRS, YFSETQ. V dropped 4 bases and J dropped 4 bases, with 11 bases sitting between them. CDR3 size: 14 residues. DNA for the CDR3: TGCGCCAGCAGCAGCGGAGGGAGTAATGAAAAACTGTTTTTT. Its protein is CASSSGGSNEKLFF.

The chain carries TRBV5-6 and TRBJ1-2, with 8 nucleotides matching TRBD1. The CDR3 runs 14 residues. The V gene end was trimmed by 0 bases and the J gene end by 8 bases; junction bases not matched to a gene: 6. From germline, CDR1 is SGHDT and CDR2 YYEEEE. The CDR3 sequence: CASSLAGQVKGYTF. DNA of the CDR3: TGTGCCAGCAGCTTGGCGGGACAGGTAAAGGGCTACACCTTC. Full variable domain (missing parts from reference TRBV5-6 and TRBJ1-2): DAGVTQSPTHLIKTRGQQVTLRCSPKSGHDTVSWYQQALGQGPQFIFQYYEEEERQRGNFPDRFSGHQFPNYSSELNVNALLLGDSALYLCASSLAGQVKGYTFGSGTRLTVV.

The gene calls are TRBV13 and TRBJ1-1, with D possibly TRBD1 on 6 matching bases. Germline V gene data show CDR1 as PRHDT and CDR2 as FYEKMQ (reference sequence). CDR3 size: 15 residues. V lost 4 bases to trimming and J lost 1 base, with 13 bases between them. The CDR3 region is CASSYSTGKNTEAFF. CDR3 in DNA: TGTGCCAGCAGCTACAGTACAGGGAAGAACACTGAAGCTTTCTTT.

The genes are TRBV4-1 and TRBJ2-5; 9 bases are shared with TRBD1. This CDR3 region has 15 residues. Germline CDR1 is MGHRA and CDR2 is YSYEKL. V lost 0 bases to trimming and J lost 4 bases; unmatched junction nucleotides: 3. CDR3 in DNA: TGCGCCAGCAGCCAAGATCCGACAGGGGGAGAGACCCAGTACTTC. Amino acids: CASSQDPTGGETQYF.

This clone has more than one count but fewer than ten. The V and J genes are TRBV7-3 and TRBJ2-1, with a possible D match to TRBD1 (5 bases). CDR1 is SGHTA, CDR2 FQGTGA, per germline. V shed 5 bases and J shed 4 bases, with 21 bases lying between them. This CDR3 spans 17 amino acids. CDR3 coding DNA: TGTGCCAGCAGCCCGTCCCGTACAGGTAGTAGGTACAATGAGCAGTTCTTC. Translating it yields CASSPSRTGSRYNEQFF.

The chain carries TRBV4-1 and TRBJ1-1, with TRBD1 matching 8 bases. Germline CDR1 reads MGHRA; CDR2 reads YSYEKL. With 2 bases clipped from V and 2 bases from J, the junction kept 13 bases outside the gene matches. The CDR3 runs 18 residues. The CDR3 is CASSQPQGALGPNTEAFF. The CDR3 coding sequence is TGCGCCAGCAGCCAACCCCAGGGGGCCCTGGGGCCCAACACTGAAGCTTTCTTT.

CDR3 sequence: CASSLGAGAGDTQYF. The CDR3 DNA sequence: TGTGCCAGCAGCTTGGGGGCAGGTGCTGGAGATACGCAGTATTTT. V usage is TRBV5-6 and J usage is TRBJ2-3; no clear D. V was cut by 0 bases and J by 5 bases, with 13 bases left in between. The CDR3 extends over 15 amino acids. Germline CDR1 and CDR2: SGHDT and YYEEEE.

The V gene is TRBV30, the J gene TRBJ1-6; D may be TRBD1 (6 bases). The CDR3 covers 15 residues. Trimming shortened V by 6 bases and J by 2 bases, and 14 bases separated the two germline ends. Germline V CDR1 and CDR2: GTSNPN, SVGIG (reference sequence). The CDR3 loop is CACLGALPYNSPLHF. CDR3 in DNA: TGTGCCTGCCTGGGGGCGCTACCCTATAATTCACCCCTCCACTTT.

This chain links TRBV4-1 with TRBJ1-5; D perhaps matches TRBD1 (6 bases). The CDR3 length is 13 residues. Germline lookup yields CDR1 MGHRA and CDR2 YSYEKL. V was shortened by 4 bases and J by 7 bases, with 11 bases between the two germline ends. Written as DNA, the CDR3 is TGCGCCAGCAGCCGAACTAGGGGGCAGCCCCAGCATTTT. This translates into CASSRTRGQPQHF.

V usage is TRBV7-2 and J usage is TRBJ2-7; 8 bases agree with TRBD2. The CDR3 covers 14 residues. Germline V lookup: CDR1 SGHTA, CDR2 FQGNSA. J gave up 2 bases and V 0 bases, and 0 bases lay outside the gene matches. The CDR3 here is CASSLAAGAYEQYF. For the CDR3, the DNA is TGTGCCAGCAGCTTAGCAGCGGGGGCCTACGAGCAGTACTTC.

V gene TRBV6-2 or TRBV6-3 combines with J gene TRBJ2-7; possible D gene TRBD2, 7 bases. The V gene lost 7 bases and the J gene lost 1 base, with 17 bases spanning the gap. Germline V gene lookup returns CDR1 MNHEY and CDR2 SVGEGT. The CDR3 is 15 residues long. The DNA for the CDR3 is TGTGCCAGCACCCCCAGGGGAGGGGGGTCCTACGAGCAGTACTTC. This translates into CASTPRGGGSYEQYF.

V is TRBV4-3 and J is TRBJ1-5; D ambiguous. Germline CDR1 reads LGHNA; CDR2 reads YSLEER. Trimming pared 0 bases from V and 11 bases from J, leaving 11 bases between. The CDR3 covers 13 residues. CDR3 loop: CASSQDKEGTQHF. Here the CDR3 DNA reads TGCGCCAGCAGCCAAGATAAGGAGGGAACCCAGCATTTT.